This T cell receptor (beta chain) appears in the sequencing data of a study of blood T cell repertoires in COVID-19. Looked up from germline, CDR1 is LNHDA and CDR2 is SQIVND (reference sequence). V gave up 5 bases and J gave up 6 bases, with 13 bases separating them. CDR3 size: 13 residues. Only in-frame clones appear in the TCRdb table, and some are missing; sequencing was by immunoSEQ multiplex PCR. The data contain over 150,000 clones, more than 70% of them singletons. This receptor was taken from a man aged 40-55 years who had recovered from COVID-19. The chain employs TRBV19 and TRBJ1-2; perhaps TRBD1 as D (5 bases). Sequencing used PBMCs or T cells enriched from blood (not recorded which). CDR3 region: CASSSGGSDGYTF. CDR3 DNA sequence: TGTGCCAGTAGTTCCGGGGGATCTGATGGCTACACCTTC. The full variable domain, completed using reference TRBV19 and TRBJ1-2, is DGGITQSPKYLFRKEGQNVTLSCEQNLNHDAMYWYRQDPGQGLRLIYYSQIVNDFQKGDIAEGYSVSREKKESFPLTVTSAQKNPTAFYLCASSSGGSDGYTFGSGTRLTVV.